This entry features one T cell receptor (beta chain) sequence. What it binds is not known. The data stem from a study of T cell responses to AZD1222 COVID-19 vaccine. About the research overall: Recipients boosted at about 4 weeks or about 12 weeks are pooled.

V gave up 8 bases and J gave up 9 bases, with 13 bases separating them. The germline gives CDR1 MDHEN, CDR2 SYDVKM. The CDR3 has 11 amino acids. Study-wide points: Among the donors, most were white British and more were female, and clonal diversity was possibly underestimated. Researchers report vaccine-associated CD4 TCRs spanning spike, with dominance at 160-218 and 743-854. There were repertoire samples only from the period after the peak T cell response.

Sequencing used immunoSEQ multiplex PCR; TCRdb keeps in-frame clones, though not all of them. This sample has 130,000 or so clones, with under 95% found just once. The origin of this receptor is an adult in good health. Material: peripheral blood, obtained on day 0 of AZD1222 vaccination. The chain is built from TRBV28 and TRBJ1-1; D gene uncertain. CDR3 protein: CASLANEKAFF. As DNA, the CDR3 is TGTGCCAGCCTCGCGAACGAGAAAGCTTTCTTT.